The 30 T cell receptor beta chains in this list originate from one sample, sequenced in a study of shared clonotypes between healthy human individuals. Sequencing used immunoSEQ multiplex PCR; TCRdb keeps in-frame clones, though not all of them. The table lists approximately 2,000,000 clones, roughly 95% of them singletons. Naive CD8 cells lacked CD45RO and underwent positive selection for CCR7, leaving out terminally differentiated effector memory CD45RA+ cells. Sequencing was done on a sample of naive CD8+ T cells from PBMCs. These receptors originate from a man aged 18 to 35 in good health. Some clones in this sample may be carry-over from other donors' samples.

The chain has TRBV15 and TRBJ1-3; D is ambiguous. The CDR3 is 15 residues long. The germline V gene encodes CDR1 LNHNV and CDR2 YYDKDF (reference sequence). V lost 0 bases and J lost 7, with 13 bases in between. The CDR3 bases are TGTGCCACCAGCAGAGAGGAGTTTGAGGTGAACACCATATATTTT. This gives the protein CATSREEFEVNTIYF.

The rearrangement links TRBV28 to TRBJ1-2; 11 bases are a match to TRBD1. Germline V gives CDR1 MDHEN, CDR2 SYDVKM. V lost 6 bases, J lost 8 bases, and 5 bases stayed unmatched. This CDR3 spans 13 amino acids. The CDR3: CASSLDRGRGYTF. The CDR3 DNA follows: TGTGCCAGCAGCCTGGACAGGGGGCGAGGCTACACCTTC.

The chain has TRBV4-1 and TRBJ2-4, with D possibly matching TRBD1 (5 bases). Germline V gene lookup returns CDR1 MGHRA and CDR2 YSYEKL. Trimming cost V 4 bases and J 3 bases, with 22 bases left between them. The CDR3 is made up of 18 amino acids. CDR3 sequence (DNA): TGCGCCAGCAGCCCCCGCGGTGGGCAGGGCCCCCTCAAAAACATTCAGTACTTC. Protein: CASSPRGGQGPLKNIQYF.

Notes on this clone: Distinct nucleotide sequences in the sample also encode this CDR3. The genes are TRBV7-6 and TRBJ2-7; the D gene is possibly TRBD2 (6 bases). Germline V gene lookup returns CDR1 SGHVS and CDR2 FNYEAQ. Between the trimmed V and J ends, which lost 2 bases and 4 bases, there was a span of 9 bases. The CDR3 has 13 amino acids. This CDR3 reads CASSLSGRYEQYF. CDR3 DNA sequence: TGTGCCAGCAGCTTATCAGGGAGGTACGAGCAGTACTTC.

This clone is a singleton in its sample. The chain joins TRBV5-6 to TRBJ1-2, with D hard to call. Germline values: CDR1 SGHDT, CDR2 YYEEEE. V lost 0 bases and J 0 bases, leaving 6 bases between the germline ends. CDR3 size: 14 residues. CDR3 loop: CASSLDGANYGYTF. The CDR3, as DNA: TGTGCCAGCAGCTTGGACGGAGCTAACTATGGCTACACCTTC.

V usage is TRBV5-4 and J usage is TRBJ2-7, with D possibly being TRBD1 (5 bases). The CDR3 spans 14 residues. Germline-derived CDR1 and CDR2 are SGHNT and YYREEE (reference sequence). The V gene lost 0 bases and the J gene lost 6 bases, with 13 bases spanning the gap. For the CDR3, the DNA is TGTGCCAGCAGCTTGGGCAGGGCAGGTTCCGAGCAGTACTTC. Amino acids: CASSLGRAGSEQYF.

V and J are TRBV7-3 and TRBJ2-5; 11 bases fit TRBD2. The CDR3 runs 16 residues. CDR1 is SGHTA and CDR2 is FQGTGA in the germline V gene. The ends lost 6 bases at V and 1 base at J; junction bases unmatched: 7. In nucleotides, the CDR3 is TGTGCCAGCAGTATCGGGACTAGCGGAACCCAAGAGACCCAGTACTTC. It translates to CASSIGTSGTQETQYF.

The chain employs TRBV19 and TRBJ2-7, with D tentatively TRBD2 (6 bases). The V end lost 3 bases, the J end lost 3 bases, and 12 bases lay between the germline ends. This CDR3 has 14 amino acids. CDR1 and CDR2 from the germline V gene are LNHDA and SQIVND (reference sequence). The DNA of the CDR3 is TGTGCCAGTAGTATGGCGGACGGGGGCTACGAGCAGTACTTC. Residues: CASSMADGGYEQYF.

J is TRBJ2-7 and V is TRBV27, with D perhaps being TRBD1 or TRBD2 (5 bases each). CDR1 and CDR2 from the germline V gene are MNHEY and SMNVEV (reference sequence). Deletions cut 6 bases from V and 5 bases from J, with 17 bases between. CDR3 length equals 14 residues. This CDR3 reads CASRLPGAWNEQYF. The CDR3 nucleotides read TGTGCCAGCAGACTTCCCGGGGCTTGGAACGAGCAGTACTTC.

CDR3: CASSFGLQGGTEAFF. For the CDR3, the DNA is TGTGCCAGCAGCTTTGGCTTGCAGGGCGGCACTGAAGCTTTCTTT. The gene calls are TRBV5-5 and TRBJ1-1, with TRBD1 as a possible D gene (5 bases). Trimming stripped 2 bases from V and 4 bases from J, with 15 bases between. The CDR3 extends over 15 amino acids. The germline CDR1 and CDR2 sequences are SGHKS and YYEKEE (reference sequence).

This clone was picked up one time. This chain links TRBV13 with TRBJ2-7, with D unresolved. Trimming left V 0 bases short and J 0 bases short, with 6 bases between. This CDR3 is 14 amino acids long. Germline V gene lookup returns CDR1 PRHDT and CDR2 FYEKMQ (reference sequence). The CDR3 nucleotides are TGTGCCAGCAGCTTAGGACCGACCTCCTACGAGCAGTACTTC. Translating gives CASSLGPTSYEQYF.

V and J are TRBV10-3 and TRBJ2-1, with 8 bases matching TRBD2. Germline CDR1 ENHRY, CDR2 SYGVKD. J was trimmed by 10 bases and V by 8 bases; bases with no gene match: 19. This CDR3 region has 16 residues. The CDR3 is CAIAGLAGYQWGEQFF. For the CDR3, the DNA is TGTGCCATCGCAGGGCTAGCGGGTTATCAGTGGGGGGAGCAGTTCTTC.

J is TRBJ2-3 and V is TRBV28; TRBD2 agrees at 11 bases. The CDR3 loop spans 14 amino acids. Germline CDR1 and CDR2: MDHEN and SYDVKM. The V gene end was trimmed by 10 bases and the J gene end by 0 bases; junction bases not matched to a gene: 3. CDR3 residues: CATRLAGSTDTQYF. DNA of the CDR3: TGTGCCACCCGACTAGCGGGAAGCACAGATACGCAGTATTTT.

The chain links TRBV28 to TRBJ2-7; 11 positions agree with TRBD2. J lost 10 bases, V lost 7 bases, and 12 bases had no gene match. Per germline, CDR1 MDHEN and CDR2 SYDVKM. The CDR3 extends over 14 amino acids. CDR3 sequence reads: CASNLSGRGYEQYF. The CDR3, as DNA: TGTGCCAGCAACCTTAGCGGGAGGGGCTATGAACAGTACTTC. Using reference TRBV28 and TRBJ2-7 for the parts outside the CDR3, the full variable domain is DVKVTQSSRYLVKRTGEKVFLECVQDMDHENMFWYRQDPGLGLRLIYFSYDVKMKEKGDIPEGYSVSREKKERFSLILESASTNQTSMYLCASNLSGRGYEQYFGPGTRLTVT.

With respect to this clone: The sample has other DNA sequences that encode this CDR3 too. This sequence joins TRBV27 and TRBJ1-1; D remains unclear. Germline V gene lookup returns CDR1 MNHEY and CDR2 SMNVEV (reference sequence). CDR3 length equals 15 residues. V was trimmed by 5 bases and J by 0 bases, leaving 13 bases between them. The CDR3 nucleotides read TGTGCCAGCAGTCCCCACCTTCGTCTGAACACTGAAGCTTTCTTT. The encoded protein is CASSPHLRLNTEAFF.

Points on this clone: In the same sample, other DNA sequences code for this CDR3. The CDR3 sequence: CASSQVRGSGNTIYF. CDR3 nucleotide sequence: TGTGCCAGCAGCCAAGTTCGTGGCTCTGGAAACACCATATATTTT. V is TRBV14 and J is TRBJ1-3; the D is unclear. V lost 1 base, J lost 0 bases, and 7 bases lay in between. Germline assignment: CDR1 SGHDN and CDR2 FVKESK. The CDR3 has 15 residues. Full variable domain (rest looked up from reference TRBV14 and TRBJ1-3): EAGVTQFPSHSVIEKGQTVTLRCDPISGHDNLYWYRRVMGKEIKFLLHFVKESKQDESGMPNNRFLAERTGGTYSTLKVQPAELEDSGVYFCASSQVRGSGNTIYFGEGSWLTVV.

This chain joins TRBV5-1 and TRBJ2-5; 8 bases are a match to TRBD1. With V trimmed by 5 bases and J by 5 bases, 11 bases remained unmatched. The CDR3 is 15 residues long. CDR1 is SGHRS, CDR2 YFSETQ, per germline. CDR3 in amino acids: CASRYPQGAEETQYF. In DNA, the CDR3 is TGCGCCAGCAGATACCCTCAGGGGGCTGAGGAGACCCAGTACTTC.

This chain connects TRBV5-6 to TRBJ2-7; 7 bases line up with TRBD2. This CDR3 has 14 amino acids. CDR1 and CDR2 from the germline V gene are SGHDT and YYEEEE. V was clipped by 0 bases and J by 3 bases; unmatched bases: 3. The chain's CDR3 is CASSLVGTNYEQYF. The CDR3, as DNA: TGTGCCAGCAGCTTGGTTGGGACTAACTACGAGCAGTACTTC.

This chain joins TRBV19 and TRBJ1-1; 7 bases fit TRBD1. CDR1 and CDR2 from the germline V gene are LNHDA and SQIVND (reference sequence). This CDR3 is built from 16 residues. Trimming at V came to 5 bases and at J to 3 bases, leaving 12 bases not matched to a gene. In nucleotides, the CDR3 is TGTGCCAGTAGTTCCCTTATCCTCAGGGGGTACACTGAAGCTTTCTTT. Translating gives CASSSLILRGYTEAFF. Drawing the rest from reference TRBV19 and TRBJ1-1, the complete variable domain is DGGITQSPKYLFRKEGQNVTLSCEQNLNHDAMYWYRQDPGQGLRLIYYSQIVNDFQKGDIAEGYSVSREKKESFPLTVTSAQKNPTAFYLCASSSLILRGYTEAFFGQGTRLTVV.

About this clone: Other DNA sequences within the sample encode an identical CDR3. The CDR3 spells CASSEIGTGYEQYF. The DNA for the CDR3 is TGTGCCAGCAGTGAAATAGGGACCGGCTACGAGCAGTACTTC. J is TRBJ2-7 and V is TRBV6-1, with D perhaps given as TRBD1 or TRBD2 (5 bases each). The CDR3 sequence is 14 residues long. Trimming cost V 2 bases and J 3 bases, with 11 bases left between them. Looked up from germline, CDR1 is MNHNS and CDR2 is SASEGT.

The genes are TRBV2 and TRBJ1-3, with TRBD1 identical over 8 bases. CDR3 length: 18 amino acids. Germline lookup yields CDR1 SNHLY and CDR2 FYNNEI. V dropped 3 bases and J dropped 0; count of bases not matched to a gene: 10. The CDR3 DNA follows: TGTGCCAGCAGTGAGAGGACAGGGCGATCCTTCTCTGGAAACACCATATATTTT. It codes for CASSERTGRSFSGNTIYF. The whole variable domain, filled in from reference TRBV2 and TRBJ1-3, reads EPEVTQTPSHQVTQMGQEVILRCVPISNHLYFYWYRQILGQKVEFLVSFYNNEISEKSEIFDDQFSVERPDGSNFTLKIRSTKLEDSAMYFCASSERTGRSFSGNTIYFGEGSWLTVV.

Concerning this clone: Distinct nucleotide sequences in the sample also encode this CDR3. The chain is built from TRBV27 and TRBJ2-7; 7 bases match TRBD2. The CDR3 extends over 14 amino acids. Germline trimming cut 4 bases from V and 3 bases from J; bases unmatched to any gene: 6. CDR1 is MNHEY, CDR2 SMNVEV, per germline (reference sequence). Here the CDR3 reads CASSSRLAGYEQYF. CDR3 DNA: TGTGCCAGCAGTTCCCGACTAGCCGGCTACGAGCAGTACTTC.

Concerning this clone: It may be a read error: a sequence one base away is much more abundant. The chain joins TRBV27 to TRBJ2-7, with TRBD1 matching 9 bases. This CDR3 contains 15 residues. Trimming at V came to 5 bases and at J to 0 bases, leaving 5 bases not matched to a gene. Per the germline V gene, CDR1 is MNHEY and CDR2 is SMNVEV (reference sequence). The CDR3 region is CASSAGTGSSYEQYF. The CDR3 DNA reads TGTGCCAGCAGTGCCGGGACAGGGAGCTCCTACGAGCAGTACTTC.

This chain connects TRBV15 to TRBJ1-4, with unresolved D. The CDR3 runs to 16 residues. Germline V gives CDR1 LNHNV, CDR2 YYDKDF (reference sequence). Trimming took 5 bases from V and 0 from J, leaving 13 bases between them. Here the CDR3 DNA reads TGTGCCACCAGCGAAAATAGGGATGCAACTAATGAAAAACTGTTTTTT. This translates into CATSENRDATNEKLFF.

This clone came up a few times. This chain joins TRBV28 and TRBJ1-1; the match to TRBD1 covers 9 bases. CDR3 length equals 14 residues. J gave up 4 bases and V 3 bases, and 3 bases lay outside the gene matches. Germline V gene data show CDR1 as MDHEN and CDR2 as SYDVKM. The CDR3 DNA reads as TGTGCCAGCAGTTTGGGGACAGGGTTCACTGAAGCTTTCTTT. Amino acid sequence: CASSLGTGFTEAFF.

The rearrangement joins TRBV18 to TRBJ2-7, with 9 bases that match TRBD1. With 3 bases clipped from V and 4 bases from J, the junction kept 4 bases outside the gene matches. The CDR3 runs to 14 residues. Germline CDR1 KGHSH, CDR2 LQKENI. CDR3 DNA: TGTGCCAGCTCACCCCGGGACAGGGATTACGAGCAGTACTTC. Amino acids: CASSPRDRDYEQYF.

The CDR3 region is CASSSPVDIYEQYF. Here the CDR3 DNA reads TGTGCCAGCAGTTCCCCCGTGGACATCTACGAGCAGTACTTC. The chain uses TRBV28 and TRBJ2-7; possibly TRBD1 for D (5 bases). The CDR3 covers 14 residues. Germline CDR1 is MDHEN and CDR2 is SYDVKM. The germline V and J ends were trimmed by 4 bases and 3 bases, with 13 bases remaining between them.

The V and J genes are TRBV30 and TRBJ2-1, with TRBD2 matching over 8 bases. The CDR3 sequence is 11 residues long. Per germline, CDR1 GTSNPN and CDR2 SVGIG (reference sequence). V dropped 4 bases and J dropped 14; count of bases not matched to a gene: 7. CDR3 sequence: CAWTVGTSKFF. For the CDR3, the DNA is TGTGCCTGGACCGTCGGGACTAGTAAGTTCTTC. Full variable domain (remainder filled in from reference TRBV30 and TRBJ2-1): SQTIHQWPATLVQPVGSPLSLECTVEGTSNPNLYWYRQAAGRGLQLLFYSVGIGQISSEVPQNLSASRPQDRQFILSSKKLLLSDSGFYLCAWTVGTSKFFGPGTRLTVL.

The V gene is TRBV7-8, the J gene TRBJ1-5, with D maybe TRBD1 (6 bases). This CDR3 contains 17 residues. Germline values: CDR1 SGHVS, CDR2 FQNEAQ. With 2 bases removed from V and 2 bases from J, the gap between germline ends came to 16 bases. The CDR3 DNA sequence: TGTGCCAGCAGCTTATCTGCCAGGGGTGAGGGCAATCAGCCCCAGCATTTT. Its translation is CASSLSARGEGNQPQHF.

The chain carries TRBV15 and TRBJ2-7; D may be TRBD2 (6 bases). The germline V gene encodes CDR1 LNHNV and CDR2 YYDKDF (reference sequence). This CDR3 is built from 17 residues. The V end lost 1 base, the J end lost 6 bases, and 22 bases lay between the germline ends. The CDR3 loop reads CATSRVPRRGMSPEQYF. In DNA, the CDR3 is TGTGCCACCAGCAGAGTCCCTAGGAGGGGAATGAGTCCCGAGCAGTACTTC.